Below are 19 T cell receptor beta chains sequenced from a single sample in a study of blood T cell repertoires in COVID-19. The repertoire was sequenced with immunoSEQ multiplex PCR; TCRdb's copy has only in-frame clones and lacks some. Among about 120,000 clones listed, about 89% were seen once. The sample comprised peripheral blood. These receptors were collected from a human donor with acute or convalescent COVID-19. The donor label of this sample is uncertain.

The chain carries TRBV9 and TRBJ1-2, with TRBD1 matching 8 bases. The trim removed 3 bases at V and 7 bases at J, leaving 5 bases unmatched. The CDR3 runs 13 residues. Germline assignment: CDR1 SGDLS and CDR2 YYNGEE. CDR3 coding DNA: TGTGCCAGCAGCGGACAGGGGTCAGGTGGCTACACCTTC. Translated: CASSGQGSGGYTF.

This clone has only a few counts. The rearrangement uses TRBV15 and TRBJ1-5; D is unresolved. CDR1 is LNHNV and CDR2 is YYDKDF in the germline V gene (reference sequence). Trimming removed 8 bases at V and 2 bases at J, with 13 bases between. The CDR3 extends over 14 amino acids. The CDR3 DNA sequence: TGTGCCACCTACCCGGGTTGGGGCAATCAGCCCCAGCATTTT. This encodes CATYPGWGNQPQHF.

CDR3 protein: CASSLRGEKLFF. CDR3 nucleotides: TGTGCCAGCAGTTTACGGGGGGAAAAACTGTTTTTT. The rearrangement uses TRBV28 and TRBJ1-4; possible D gene TRBD1, 5 bases. The V end lost 2 bases, the J end lost 8 bases, and 6 bases lay between the germline ends. CDR1 is MDHEN and CDR2 is SYDVKM in the germline V gene. The CDR3 contains 12 residues.

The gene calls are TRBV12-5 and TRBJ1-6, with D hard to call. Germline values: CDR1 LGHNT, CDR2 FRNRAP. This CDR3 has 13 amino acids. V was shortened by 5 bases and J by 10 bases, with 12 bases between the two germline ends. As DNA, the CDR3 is TGTGCTAGTGGTCCAAGCGGGCAATCACCCCTCCACTTT. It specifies CASGPSGQSPLHF.

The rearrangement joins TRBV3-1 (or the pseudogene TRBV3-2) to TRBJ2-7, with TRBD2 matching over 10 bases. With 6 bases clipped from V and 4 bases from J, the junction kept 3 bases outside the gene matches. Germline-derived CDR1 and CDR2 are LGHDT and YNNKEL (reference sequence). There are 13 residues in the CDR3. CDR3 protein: CASRRAGGYEQYF. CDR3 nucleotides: TGTGCCAGCAGGCGAGCGGGAGGGTACGAGCAGTACTTC.

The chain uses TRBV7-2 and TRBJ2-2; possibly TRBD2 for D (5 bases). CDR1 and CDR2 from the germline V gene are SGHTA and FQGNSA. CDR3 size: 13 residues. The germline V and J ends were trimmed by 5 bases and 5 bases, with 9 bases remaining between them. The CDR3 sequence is CASSPTITGELFF. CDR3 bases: TGTGCCAGCAGCCCGACTATTACCGGGGAGCTGTTTTTT.

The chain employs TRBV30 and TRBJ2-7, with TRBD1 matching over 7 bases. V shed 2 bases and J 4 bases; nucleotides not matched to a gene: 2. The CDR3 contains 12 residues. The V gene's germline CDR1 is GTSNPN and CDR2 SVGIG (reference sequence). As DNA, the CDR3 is TGTGCCTGGAGTAGACAGGGTTACGAGCAGTACTTC. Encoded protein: CAWSRQGYEQYF.

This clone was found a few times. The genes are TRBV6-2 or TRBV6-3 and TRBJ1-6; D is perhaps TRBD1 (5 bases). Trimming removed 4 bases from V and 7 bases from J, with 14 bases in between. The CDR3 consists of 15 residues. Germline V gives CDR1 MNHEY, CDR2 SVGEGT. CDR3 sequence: CASSSQGLLNSPLHF. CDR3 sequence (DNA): TGTGCCAGCAGTTCCCAGGGACTGCTGAATTCACCCCTCCACTTT.

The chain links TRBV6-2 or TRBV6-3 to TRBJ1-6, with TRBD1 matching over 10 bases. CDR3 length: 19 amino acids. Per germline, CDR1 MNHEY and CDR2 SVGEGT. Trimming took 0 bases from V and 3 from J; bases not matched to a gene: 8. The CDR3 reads CASSYSNRDRGFYNSPLHF. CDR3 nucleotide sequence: TGTGCCAGCAGTTACTCAAACCGGGACAGGGGATTCTATAATTCACCCCTCCACTTT.

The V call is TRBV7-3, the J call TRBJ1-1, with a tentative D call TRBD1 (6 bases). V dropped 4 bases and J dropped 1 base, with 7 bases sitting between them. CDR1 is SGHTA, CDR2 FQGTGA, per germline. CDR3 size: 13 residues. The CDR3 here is CASSSGENTEAFF. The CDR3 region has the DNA TGTGCCAGCAGCTCAGGGGAGAACACTGAAGCTTTCTTT.

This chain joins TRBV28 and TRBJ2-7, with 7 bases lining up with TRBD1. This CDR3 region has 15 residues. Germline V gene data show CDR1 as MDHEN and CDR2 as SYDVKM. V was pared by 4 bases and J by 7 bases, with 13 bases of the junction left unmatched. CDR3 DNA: TGTGCCAGCAGTTCCACGGGGACAGTCTTCGAAGAGCAGTACTTC. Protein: CASSSTGTVFEEQYF.

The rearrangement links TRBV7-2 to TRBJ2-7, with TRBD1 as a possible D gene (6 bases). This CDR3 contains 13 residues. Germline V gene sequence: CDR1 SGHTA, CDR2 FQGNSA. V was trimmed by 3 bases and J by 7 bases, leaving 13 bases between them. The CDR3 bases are TGTGCCAGCAGCTTGCGGACCCAGGGGGAGCAGTACTTC. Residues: CASSLRTQGEQYF.

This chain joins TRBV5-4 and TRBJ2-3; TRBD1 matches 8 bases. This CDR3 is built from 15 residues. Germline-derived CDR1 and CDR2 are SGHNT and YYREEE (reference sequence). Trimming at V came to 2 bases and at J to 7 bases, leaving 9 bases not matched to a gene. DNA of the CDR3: TGTGCCAGCAGCTTCGATTCGGACAGGGTTAATACGCAGTATTTT. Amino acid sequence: CASSFDSDRVNTQYF.

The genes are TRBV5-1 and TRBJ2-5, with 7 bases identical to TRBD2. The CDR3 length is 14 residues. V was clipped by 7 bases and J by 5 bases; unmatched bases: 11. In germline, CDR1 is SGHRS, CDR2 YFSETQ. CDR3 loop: CASHWRESGETQYF. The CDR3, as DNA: TGCGCCAGCCACTGGCGGGAGTCTGGGGAGACCCAGTACTTC. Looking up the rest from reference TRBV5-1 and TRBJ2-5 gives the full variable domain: KAGVTQTPRYLIKTRGQQVTLSCSPISGHRSVSWYQQTPGQGLQFLFEYFSETQRNKGNFPGRFSGRQFSNSRSEMNVSTLELGDSALYLCASHWRESGETQYFGPGTRLLVL.

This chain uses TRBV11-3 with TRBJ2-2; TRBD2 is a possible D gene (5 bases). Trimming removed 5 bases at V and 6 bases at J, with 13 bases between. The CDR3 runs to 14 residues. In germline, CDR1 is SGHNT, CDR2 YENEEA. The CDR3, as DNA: TGTGCCAGCAGCCTCCGGGGAGCGTCCGGGGAGCTGTTTTTT. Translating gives CASSLRGASGELFF.

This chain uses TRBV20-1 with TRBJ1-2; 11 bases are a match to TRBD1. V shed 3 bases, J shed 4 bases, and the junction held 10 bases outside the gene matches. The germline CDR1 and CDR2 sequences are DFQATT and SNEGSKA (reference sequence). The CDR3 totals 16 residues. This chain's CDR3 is CSASYPWTGGGYGYTF. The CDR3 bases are TGCAGTGCTAGTTATCCGTGGACAGGGGGCGGCTATGGCTACACCTTC.

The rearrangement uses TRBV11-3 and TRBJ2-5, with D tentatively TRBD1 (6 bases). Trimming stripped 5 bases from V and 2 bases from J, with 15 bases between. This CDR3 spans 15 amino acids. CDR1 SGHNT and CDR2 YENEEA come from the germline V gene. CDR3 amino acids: CASSARTAQQETQYF. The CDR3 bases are TGTGCCAGCAGCGCACGGACAGCTCAACAAGAGACCCAGTACTTC.

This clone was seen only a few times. For the CDR3, the DNA is TGTGCCAGCAGCCCGCAGGGCGGGGCCCGCATCGGGGAGCTGTTTTTT. Translation gives CASSPQGGARIGELFF. The J gene is TRBJ2-2, the V gene TRBV27; maybe TRBD2 (6 bases). The CDR3 sequence is 16 residues long. Germline CDR1 and CDR2: MNHEY and SMNVEV (reference sequence). Trimming removed 6 bases at V and 7 bases at J, with 21 bases between.

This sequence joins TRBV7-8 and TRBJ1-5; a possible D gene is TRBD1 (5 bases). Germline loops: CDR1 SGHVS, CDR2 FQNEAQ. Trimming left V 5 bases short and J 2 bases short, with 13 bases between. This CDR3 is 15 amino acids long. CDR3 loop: CASSAGVAGNQPQHF. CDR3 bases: TGTGCCAGCAGCGCGGGGGTAGCGGGCAATCAGCCCCAGCATTTT. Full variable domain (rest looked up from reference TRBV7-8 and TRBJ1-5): GAGVSQSPRYKVAKRGQDVALRCDPISGHVSLFWYQQALGQGPEFLTYFQNEAQLDKSGLPSDRFFAERPEGSVSTLKIQRTQQEDSAVYLCASSAGVAGNQPQHFGDGTRLSIL.